The 31 T cell receptor beta chains below all came from one sample that was sequenced in a study of shared clonotypes between healthy human individuals. Positive CCR7 selection of CD45RO-negative cells yielded the naive CD8 cells, and terminally differentiated effector memory CD45RA+ cells were excluded. The table came from immunoSEQ multiplex PCR; TCRdb's copy has only in-frame clones and leaves some out. The table lists some 1,900,000 clones, about 95% of them singletons. The specimen sequenced was naive CD8+ T cells sorted from blood. The receptors were gathered from a man younger than 30 in good health.

Here the CDR3 DNA reads TGTGCCAGCAGTGAACCAGACGAGGCAGGGTACTATGGCTACACCTTC. Translated, it gives CASSEPDEAGYYGYTF. The chain has TRBV6-1 and TRBJ1-2; D is perhaps TRBD1 (5 bases). Germline V gene data show CDR1 as MNHNS and CDR2 as SASEGT. Between the trimmed V and J ends, which lost 2 bases and 3 bases, there was a span of 16 bases. The CDR3 has 16 amino acids.

This chain joins TRBV11-2 and TRBJ2-7, with D perhaps TRBD2 (6 bases). Germline V gives CDR1 SGHAT, CDR2 FQNNGV. CDR3 length equals 15 residues. V was shortened by 3 bases and J by 3 bases, with 15 bases between the two germline ends. The CDR3 protein is CASSFGGGDFYEQYF. Written as DNA, the CDR3 is TGTGCCAGCAGCTTCGGAGGTGGGGACTTCTACGAGCAGTACTTC.

The rearrangement uses TRBV9 and TRBJ2-6, with a possible D match to TRBD2 (6 bases). The CDR3 covers 17 residues. V lost 0 bases and J lost 0, with 10 bases in between. CDR1 is SGDLS, CDR2 YYNGEE, per germline. CDR3 sequence reads: CASSVDGGFSGANVLTF. The CDR3, as DNA: TGTGCCAGCAGCGTAGACGGGGGATTCTCTGGGGCCAACGTCCTGACTTTC.

The chain carries TRBV7-2 and TRBJ2-7; a weak D match, TRBD1 (5 bases). The germline CDR1 and CDR2 sequences are SGHTA and FQGNSA. The CDR3 is 14 residues long. V was clipped by 3 bases and J by 4 bases, with 13 bases between them. The CDR3 sequence is CASSFPGLEYEQYF. The CDR3 region has the DNA TGTGCCAGCAGCTTTCCAGGGTTAGAGTACGAGCAGTACTTC.

V is TRBV6-6 and J is TRBJ2-5; D possibly matches TRBD1 or TRBD2 (5 bases each). With 7 bases removed from V and 5 bases from J, the gap between germline ends came to 11 bases. The CDR3 spans 12 residues. Germline lookup yields CDR1 MNHNY and CDR2 SVGAGI (reference sequence). The CDR3 region is CASMGVGETQYF. CDR3 DNA: TGTGCCAGCATGGGGGTGGGTGAGACCCAGTACTTC.

The chain combines TRBV30 with TRBJ2-7; D is ambiguous. Germline V gene data show CDR1 as GTSNPN and CDR2 as SVGIG (reference sequence). The CDR3 is made up of 11 amino acids. V dropped 5 bases and J dropped 0 bases, with 5 bases sitting between them. The CDR3 spells CAWDSSYEQYF. The CDR3 coding sequence is TGTGCCTGGGATAGCTCCTACGAGCAGTACTTC.

V and J are TRBV15 and TRBJ1-1; D is possibly TRBD1 (5 bases). The ends were cut back, 3 bases at V and 0 bases at J, with 14 bases in the middle. CDR1 and CDR2 (germline): LNHNV, YYDKDF (reference sequence). The CDR3 runs 16 residues. The CDR3 DNA reads as TGTGCCACCAGCAGGGAGCAAGGGGACCTGAACACTGAAGCTTTCTTT. This encodes CATSREQGDLNTEAFF.

CDR3 bases: TGTGCCAGCGACCGGGGGACCCTGGACTATGGCTACACCTTC. Amino acids: CASDRGTLDYGYTF. The chain has TRBV9 and TRBJ1-2; D may be TRBD1 (5 bases). This CDR3 is built from 14 residues. The germline CDR1 and CDR2 sequences are SGDLS and YYNGEE. Trimming stripped 7 bases from V and 3 bases from J, with 16 bases between.

The rearrangement uses TRBV11-3 and TRBJ1-5, with D unclear. The CDR3 spans 16 residues. The V and J ends lost 3 bases and 0 bases respectively, with 12 bases between them. Germline V gene data show CDR1 as SGHNT and CDR2 as YENEEA. CDR3 in amino acids: CASSFGRQHSNQPQHF. Here the CDR3 DNA reads TGTGCCAGCAGCTTTGGTCGCCAGCATAGCAATCAGCCCCAGCATTTT.

The chain is built from TRBV13 and TRBJ1-1; 10 positions match TRBD1. The length of the CDR3 is 15 residues. Germline V gene lookup returns CDR1 PRHDT and CDR2 FYEKMQ (reference sequence). Unmatched junction bases numbered 8, after V lost 5 bases and J lost 5 bases. The CDR3 spells CASSASGTGDTEAFF. CDR3 bases: TGTGCCAGCAGCGCCTCCGGGACAGGGGATACTGAAGCTTTCTTT.

This clone was counted between two and nine times. The chain recombines TRBV14 with TRBJ2-4; weak D call: TRBD2 (5 bases). The CDR3 is 14 amino acids. Germline CDR1 SGHDN, CDR2 FVKESK. V gave up 3 bases and J gave up 8 bases, with 14 bases separating them. The CDR3 sequence: CASSHVTSHDIQYF. DNA for the CDR3: TGTGCCAGCAGCCATGTCACTAGTCATGACATTCAGTACTTC.

The CDR3 loop reads CSVRTGSGNTIYF. In nucleotides, the CDR3 is TGCAGCGTACGGACAGGGTCCGGAAACACCATATATTTT. This sequence joins TRBV29-1 and TRBJ1-3; TRBD1 agrees at 8 bases. Germline V CDR1 and CDR2: SQVTM, ANQGSEA. The CDR3 is 13 residues long. After removal of 6 bases from V and 4 bases from J, the junction contained 5 bases not matched to a gene.

The J gene is TRBJ2-5, the V gene TRBV9; TRBD1 might be the D (7 bases). This CDR3 is built from 15 residues. V dropped 0 bases and J dropped 7 bases, with 16 bases sitting between them. Germline-derived CDR1 and CDR2 are SGDLS and YYNGEE. The CDR3: CASSVGDRDLGTQYF. CDR3 sequence (DNA): TGTGCCAGCAGCGTAGGAGACAGGGACTTAGGGACCCAGTACTTC.

The gene calls are TRBV11-2 and TRBJ2-1; TRBD2 matches at 15 bases. The germline CDR1 and CDR2 sequences are SGHAT and FQNNGV. V lost 5 bases, J lost 7 bases, and 3 bases stayed unmatched. The CDR3 covers 15 residues. The CDR3 sequence: CASSPGLAGGNEQFF. The CDR3 DNA is TGTGCCAGCAGCCCGGGACTAGCGGGAGGAAATGAGCAGTTCTTC.

The rearrangement uses TRBV7-9 and TRBJ1-4; D is uncertain. Trimming cost V 3 bases and J 0 bases, with 11 bases left between them. This CDR3 comprises 16 residues. CDR1 SEHNR and CDR2 FQNEAQ come from the germline V gene (reference sequence). CDR3 sequence reads: CASSLVTIATNEKLFF. CDR3 nucleotide sequence: TGTGCCAGCAGCTTGGTCACCATTGCAACTAATGAAAAACTGTTTTTT.

The V call is TRBV5-6, the J call TRBJ2-7, with D perhaps matching TRBD1 (5 bases). CDR1 and CDR2 (germline): SGHDT, YYEEEE. The ends were cut back, 0 bases at V and 2 bases at J, with 15 bases in the middle. This CDR3 spans 16 amino acids. In nucleotides, the CDR3 is TGTGCCAGCAGCTTGGCAAGGGGCAGCTGGGCCTACGAGCAGTACTTC. This translates into CASSLARGSWAYEQYF.

The chain joins TRBV5-6 to TRBJ1-1, with 11 bases lining up with TRBD1. This CDR3 region has 15 residues. CDR1 is SGHDT, CDR2 YYEEEE, per germline. J was trimmed by 4 bases and V by 3 bases; bases with no gene match: 5. For the CDR3, the DNA is TGTGCCAGCAGCTCGACCGGGACAGGGGGCACTGAAGCTTTCTTT. Translating gives CASSSTGTGGTEAFF.

V is TRBV5-1 and J is TRBJ1-2, with 7 positions matching TRBD1. From germline, CDR1 is SGHRS and CDR2 YFSETQ. V was pared by 0 bases and J by 8 bases, with 4 bases of the junction left unmatched. The CDR3 consists of 13 residues. In DNA, the CDR3 is TGCGCCAGCAGCTTGGGGGACAGACGCGGCTACACCTTC. This sequence encodes CASSLGDRRGYTF.

This clone was seen a few times. The chain is built from TRBV7-8 and TRBJ2-4; D unresolved. This CDR3 contains 14 residues. Deletions cut 2 bases from V and 1 base from J, with 6 bases between. Germline CDR1 SGHVS, CDR2 FQNEAQ. Written as DNA, the CDR3 is TGTGCCAGCAGCTTAAAGTGGGCCAAAAACATTCAGTACTTC. This gives the protein CASSLKWAKNIQYF.

The V call is TRBV6-6, the J call TRBJ2-3, with TRBD2 matching over 9 bases. Germline CDR1 reads MNHNY; CDR2 reads SVGAGI (reference sequence). V lost 7 bases and J lost 5; bases outside the gene matches: 10. This CDR3 comprises 15 residues. The CDR3 here is CASIYSGGVGDTQYF. The CDR3, as DNA: TGTGCCAGCATTTATAGCGGGGGAGTTGGAGATACGCAGTATTTT.

The rearrangement uses TRBV28 and TRBJ2-3, with no clear D. CDR1 is MDHEN and CDR2 is SYDVKM in the germline V gene. V lost 6 bases to trimming and J lost 1 base, with 11 bases between them. The CDR3 has 14 amino acids. DNA for the CDR3: TGTGCCAGCAGCGATCTGCCAGGCACAGATACGCAGTATTTT. Protein product: CASSDLPGTDTQYF.

The chain links TRBV7-2 to TRBJ2-4; D is possibly TRBD1 or TRBD2 (5 bases each). This CDR3 spans 13 amino acids. V lost 5 bases, J lost 6 bases, and 11 bases lay in between. CDR1 and CDR2 from the germline V gene are SGHTA and FQGNSA. The CDR3 coding sequence is TGTGCCAGCAGCGTGGGACGGACAAACATTCAGTACTTC. Translated, it gives CASSVGRTNIQYF.

V is TRBV19 and J is TRBJ2-1, with TRBD2 identical over 9 bases. Trimming removed 2 bases from V and 9 bases from J; junction bases left unmatched: 8. This CDR3 contains 15 residues. CDR1 and CDR2 from the germline V gene are LNHDA and SQIVND (reference sequence). The CDR3 region is CASSILGGSGSEQFF. The CDR3 DNA is TGTGCCAGTAGTATATTGGGGGGTAGCGGGAGTGAGCAGTTCTTC.

This clone was picked up a small number of times. Other DNA sequences in this sample translate to the same CDR3. This chain's CDR3 is CASSFRQGYGYTF. The DNA for the CDR3 is TGTGCCAGCAGTTTTCGACAGGGGTATGGCTACACCTTC. V usage is TRBV27 and J usage is TRBJ1-2; 8 positions match TRBD1. The CDR3 contains 13 residues. Germline CDR1 reads MNHEY; CDR2 reads SMNVEV (reference sequence). The trim removed 3 bases at V and 5 bases at J, leaving 2 bases unmatched.

The chain links TRBV7-9 to TRBJ2-1; D may correspond to TRBD1 or TRBD2 (6 bases each). The CDR3 runs to 13 residues. Germline V gene sequence: CDR1 SEHNR, CDR2 FQNEAQ (reference sequence). Trimming cost V 8 bases and J 1 base, with 9 bases left between them. CDR3 nucleotides: TGTGCCAGCGGCGGGACATCCTACAATGAGCAGTTCTTC. Protein: CASGGTSYNEQFF.

The J gene is TRBJ1-3, the V gene TRBV6-5; D unresolved. The CDR3 extends over 11 amino acids. Germline CDR1 and CDR2: MNHEY and SVGAGI. The V end was cut by 10 bases, the J end by 0 bases, with 4 bases between. The CDR3, as DNA: TGTGCCACAGGCTCTGGAAACACCATATATTTT. Its protein product is CATGSGNTIYF.

The chain carries TRBV11-1 and TRBJ2-7, with 10 bases identical to TRBD2. V was clipped by 3 bases and J by 2 bases; unmatched bases: 4. The CDR3 runs to 15 residues. Looked up from germline, CDR1 is SGHAT and CDR2 is FQDESV (reference sequence). The CDR3 reads CASSFEAGGAYEQYF. CDR3 nucleotides: TGTGCCAGCAGCTTCGAAGCGGGGGGGGCCTACGAGCAGTACTTC.

The rearrangement joins TRBV5-8 to TRBJ1-1; 9 positions agree with TRBD1. Looked up from germline, CDR1 is SGHTS and CDR2 is YDEGEE. Trimming removed 0 bases from V and 5 bases from J; junction bases left unmatched: 11. The CDR3 has 17 residues. CDR3 sequence reads: CASSLGAGTGLVTEAFF. DNA for the CDR3: TGTGCCAGCAGCTTGGGGGCCGGGACAGGGCTGGTAACTGAAGCTTTCTTT.

The V call is TRBV11-2, the J call TRBJ2-5; TRBD2 agrees at 7 bases. The CDR3 sequence is 15 residues long. V shed 4 bases and J 1 base; nucleotides not matched to a gene: 6. Germline CDR1 and CDR2: SGHAT and FQNNGV. CDR3 coding DNA: TGTGCCAGCAGCTCTAGCGGAAATCCCCAAGAGACCCAGTACTTC. Translating it yields CASSSSGNPQETQYF.

On this clone: This sample includes further DNA sequences coding for the same CDR3. The V call is TRBV6-6, the J call TRBJ1-1; 10 bases align to TRBD1. Per germline, CDR1 MNHNY and CDR2 SVGAGI (reference sequence). This CDR3 comprises 14 residues. Losses at the gene ends were 7 bases for V and 5 bases for J; bases not matched to a gene: 7. CDR3 nucleotide sequence: TGTGCCAGCACCAGGGACAGGGGTTGGACTGAAGCTTTCTTT. Amino acids: CASTRDRGWTEAFF.

The chain combines TRBV4-3 with TRBJ2-7; 7 nucleotides match TRBD2. The CDR3 is 19 residues long. Germline trimming cut 4 bases from V and 2 bases from J; bases unmatched to any gene: 20. CDR1 and CDR2 from the germline V gene are LGHNA and YSLEER. The CDR3 reads CASSPGTNVATGRTYEQYF. The CDR3, as DNA: TGCGCCAGCAGCCCTGGTACAAATGTAGCAACCGGGAGGACCTACGAGCAGTACTTC.